The rows below give T cell receptor beta chains drawn from one sample of a study of CD8+ T cells in alopecia areata. Data came from immunoSEQ multiplex PCR; TCRdb stores just in-frame clones and leaves some out. The repertoire holds roughly 210,000 clones, with 43% as singletons. The source material was CD4+ T cells sorted from blood, sampled around week 37, from a patient treated with tofacitinib. The receptors here all came from a human donor with alopecia areata. Both conserved end residues are part of each CDR3. The D gene is left open where the match is weak. Not all rows give a size; the values are once, few, many and, for expanded clones, a class.

J	D	V	size	CDR3	DNA
TRBJ2-2	.	TRBV10-3	few	CALRTLSGELFF	TGTGCCCTCCGGACCCTTTCCGGGGAGCTGTTTTTT
TRBJ2-7	TRBD1	TRBV18	few	CASSLGTGGIYEQYF	TGTGCCAGCTCACTTGGGACAGGGGGAATCTACGAGCAGTACTTC
TRBJ2-7	.	TRBV5-6	.	CASSLVALGEQYF	TGTGCCAGCAGCTTGGTGGCCCTAGGGGAGCAGTACTTC
TRBJ2-7	.	TRBV9	.	CASSVGAHHGSDEQYF	TGTGCCAGCAGCGTAGGAGCTCACCACGGTTCGGACGAGCAGTACTTC
TRBJ2-1	TRBD2	TRBV7-2	.	CASRAPGLQSNEQFF	TGTGCCAGCCGAGCCCCGGGACTACAAAGTAATGAGCAGTTCTTC
TRBJ2-5	TRBD2	TRBV18	few	CASSATSGIEETQYF	TGTGCCAGCTCAGCGACTAGCGGGATTGAAGAGACCCAGTACTTC
TRBJ2-2	.	TRBV7-9	few	CASSLEAITGELFF	TGTGCCAGCAGCTTAGAGGCCATCACCGGGGAGCTGTTTTTT
TRBJ2-3	.	TRBV20-1	.	CSAQRGDTQYF	TGCAGTGCTCAACGGGGGGATACGCAGTATTTT
TRBJ2-2	TRBD2	TRBV15	.	CATSDGSGRMYTGELFF	TGTGCCACCAGCGACGGCAGCGGGAGGATGTACACCGGGGAGCTGTTTTTT
TRBJ2-7	.	TRBV28	.	CASSLPGVNSYEQYF	TGTGCCAGCAGTTTACCGGGTGTCAACTCCTACGAGCAGTACTTC
TRBJ2-7	.	TRBV7-9	.	CASSPLDSYEQYF	TGTGCCAGCAGCCCCCTGGACAGCTACGAGCAGTACTTC
TRBJ2-1	.	TRBV11-1	few	CASRQSLNEQFF	TGTGCCAGCCGACAAAGTCTAAATGAGCAGTTCTTC
TRBJ1-2	.	TRBV6-1	.	CASSVGGEGGYTF	TGTGCCAGCAGTGTTGGCGGGGAAGGTGGCTACACCTTC
TRBJ2-1	.	TRBV4-2	.	CASSQETDEQFF	TGTGCCAGCAGCCAAGAGACCGATGAGCAGTTCTTC
TRBJ2-5	.	TRBV16	once	CASSQGTKETQYF	TGTGCCAGCAGCCAAGGGACCAAAGAGACCCAGTACTTC
TRBJ2-5	TRBD1	TRBV30	once	CAWRRDRVMAETQYF	TGTGCCTGGAGAAGGGACAGGGTGATGGCAGAGACCCAGTACTTC
TRBJ2-5	.	TRBV29-1	.	CSVGEETQYF	TGCAGCGTTGGAGAAGAGACCCAGTACTTC
TRBJ2-7	.	TRBV29-1	few	CSALQGPPGEQYF	TGCAGCGCTCTACAAGGACCCCCCGGGGAGCAGTACTTC
TRBJ2-7	.	TRBV9	few	CASSVRPTGTYEQYF	TGTGCCAGCAGCGTAAGACCAACAGGGACCTACGAGCAGTACTTC
TRBJ2-3	.	TRBV27	.	CASSALGSTQYF	TGTGCCAGCAGTGCCCTGGGTAGTACGCAGTATTTT
TRBJ2-1	.	TRBV7-6	.	CASSLDARARNEQFF	TGTGCCAGCAGCTTAGATGCCAGGGCGAGGAATGAGCAGTTCTTC
TRBJ2-1	TRBD2	TRBV13	.	CASSGRLAGVHNEQFF	TGTGCCAGCAGCGGGCGGCTAGCGGGAGTCCACAATGAGCAGTTCTTC
TRBJ1-2	.	TRBV5-6	.	CASSARGAHYGYTF	TGTGCCAGCAGCGCGAGGGGGGCTCACTATGGCTACACCTTC